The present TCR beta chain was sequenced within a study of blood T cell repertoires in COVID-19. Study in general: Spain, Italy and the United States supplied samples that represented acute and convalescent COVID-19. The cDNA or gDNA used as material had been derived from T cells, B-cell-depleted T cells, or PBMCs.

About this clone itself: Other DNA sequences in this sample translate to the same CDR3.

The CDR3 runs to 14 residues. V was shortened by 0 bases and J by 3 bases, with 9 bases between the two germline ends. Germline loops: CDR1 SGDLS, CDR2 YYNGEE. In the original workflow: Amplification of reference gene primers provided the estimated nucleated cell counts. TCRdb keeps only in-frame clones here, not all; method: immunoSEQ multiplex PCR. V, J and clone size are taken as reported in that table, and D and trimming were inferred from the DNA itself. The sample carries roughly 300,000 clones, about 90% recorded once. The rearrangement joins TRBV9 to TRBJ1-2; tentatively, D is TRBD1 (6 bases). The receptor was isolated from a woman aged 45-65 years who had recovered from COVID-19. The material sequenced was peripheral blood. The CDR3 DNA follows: TGTGCCAGCAGCGTAGGAGGGGGGGACTATGGCTACACCTTC. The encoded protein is CASSVGGGDYGYTF.